This entry lists 25 T cell receptor beta chains sequenced from one sample in a study of Tregs in tolerant kidney transplant recipients. After 6 days with irradiated graft donor PBMCs, CFSE-labeled recipient PBMCs were FACS-sorted. The protocol was immunoSEQ multiplex PCR, while the TCRdb copy is restricted to in-frame clones and leaves out a portion. The table for this sample gives under 1,000 clones. These receptors' antigens are unknown. Sample: CD4+ T cells from blood cultured with allogeneic cells, taken before the transplant. The source is a human patient who received a combined kidney and bone marrow transplant.

By frequency, this clone registers medium-sized (0.01 to 0.1%). The CDR3 extends 3 residues past the end of the read, so its final part is completed from the germline J gene. J is TRBJ2-1 and V is TRBV29-1; 9 bases align to TRBD1. This CDR3 region has 16 residues. Germline trimming cut 7 bases from V and 8 bases from J; bases unmatched to any gene: 18. Germline assignment: CDR1 SQVTM and CDR2 ANQGSEA. The CDR3 bases that were read are TGCAGCGCCTCCGGGACAGGGTTGCATGAGGGGCATGAG. Translation gives CSASGTGLHEGHE. The whole CDR3 region reads CSASGTGLHEGHEQFF.

A note on this clone: The read falls 3 residues short of the CDR3 end, and the missing part is taken from the germline J gene. V gene TRBV4-1 combines with J gene TRBJ2-7; 7 positions agree with TRBD1. V shed 1 base, J shed 2 bases, and the junction held 8 bases outside the gene matches. This CDR3 spans 16 amino acids. Germline V lookup: CDR1 MGHRA, CDR2 YSYEKL. The covered CDR3 bases are TGCGCCAGCAGCCAAGGAGCGCAGGGGGTCCCCTACGAG. As protein: CASSQGAQGVPYE. The whole CDR3 reads CASSQGAQGVPYEQYF.

According to its frequency, this clone is medium-sized. The read ends 3 residues early relative to the CDR3; the germline J gene fills the gap. The J gene is TRBJ2-7, the V gene TRBV20-1; maybe TRBD2 (6 bases). From germline, CDR1 is DFQATT and CDR2 SNEGSKA (reference sequence). V was shortened by 6 bases and J by 4 bases, with 10 bases between the two germline ends. The CDR3 extends over 11 amino acids. CDR3 DNA, as far as it was read: TGCAGTGCCCGGGACTGGTACGAG. Its translation is CSARDWYE. The whole CDR3 reads CSARDWYEQYF.

Considering frequency, this clone is medium-sized. The read gets to within 3 residues of the CDR3 end, and the germline J gene fills in the rest. The V and J genes are TRBV5-1 and TRBJ1-3, with D perhaps TRBD1 (5 bases). The CDR3 covers 14 residues. Deletions cut 4 bases from V and 1 base from J, with 9 bases between. The germline V gene encodes CDR1 SGHRS and CDR2 YFSETQ. CDR3 bases read: TGCGCCAGCAGCCCCGCAGGGTCTGGAAACACC. This sequence encodes CASSPAGSGNT. The entire CDR3 reads CASSPAGSGNTIYF.

Considering frequency, this clone is medium-sized. The CDR3 extends 3 residues past the end of the read, so its final part is completed from the germline J gene. This chain connects TRBV2 to TRBJ1-1; D perhaps matches TRBD1 (5 bases). The CDR3 is 16 amino acids. Germline V CDR1 and CDR2: SNHLY, FYNNEI. V was cut by 3 bases and J by 5 bases, with 19 bases left in between. The CDR3 spells CASSDGWQGGGTEAFF. Incomplete CDR3 DNA: TGTGCCAGCAGTGACGGGTGGCAGGGCGGTGGGACTGAA. Full variable domain (remainder filled in from reference TRBV2 and TRBJ1-1): EPEVTQTPSHQVTQMGQEVILRCVPISNHLYFYWYRQILGQKVEFLVSFYNNEISEKSEIFDDQFSVERPDGSNFTLKIRSTKLEDSAMYFCASSDGWQGGGTEAFFGQGTRLTVV.

This clone shows up as medium-sized (0.01 to 0.1%) by frequency. The read ends 3 residues early relative to the CDR3; the germline J gene fills the gap. The chain links TRBV10-3 to TRBJ2-5; 8 bases line up with TRBD2. The CDR3 runs 20 residues. Per the germline V gene, CDR1 is ENHRY and CDR2 is SYGVKD. Trimming cost V 3 bases and J 4 bases; bases outside gene matches: 22. The CDR3 bases that were read are TGTGCCATCAGTGACCCGAGGTCCGGCGGGAGGCCCATAGGCGGAGAGACC. It translates to CAISDPRSGGRPIGGET. The whole CDR3 is CAISDPRSGGRPIGGETQYF.

Judged by frequency, this clone is medium-sized (0.01 to 0.1%). Partial CDR3 DNA: TGTGCCAGCAGTCCCGGGGGTCGGATGAGCAATCAGCCC. It codes for CASSPGGRMSNQP. The full-length CDR3 reads as CASSPGGRMSNQPQHF. The chain carries TRBV6-2 or TRBV6-3 and TRBJ1-5; possibly TRBD1 for D (5 bases). The CDR3 is cut off 3 residues early in the read; its end comes from the germline J gene. The CDR3 sequence is 16 residues long. V gave up 5 bases and J gave up 1 base, with 15 bases separating them. CDR1 MNHEY and CDR2 SVGEGT come from the germline V gene.

This clone counts as medium-sized by frequency. The read falls 3 residues short of the CDR3 end, and the missing part is taken from the germline J gene. The V call is TRBV20-1, the J call TRBJ1-4; D possibly corresponds to TRBD1 (5 bases). V lost 5 bases to trimming and J lost 4 bases, with 11 bases between them. Germline V CDR1 and CDR2: DFQATT, SNEGSKA (reference sequence). This CDR3 comprises 13 residues. CDR3 DNA (partial): TGCAGTGCTCATCAGGGTTTTAATGAAAAA. It codes for CSAHQGFNEK. The complete CDR3 reads CSAHQGFNEKLFF.

This clone registers medium-sized by frequency. The CDR3 end falls 3 residues outside the read, so it is completed with the germline J gene. The rearrangement uses TRBV15 and TRBJ2-1, with 12 bases matching TRBD1. V dropped 3 bases and J dropped 7; count of bases not matched to a gene: 7. Germline V gene lookup returns CDR1 LNHNV and CDR2 YYDKDF (reference sequence). This CDR3 contains 16 residues. The CDR3 is CATSRGRDRGPNEQFF. The DNA read from the CDR3 is TGTGCCACCAGCAGGGGCCGGGACAGGGGGCCGAATGAG.

This clone is classed as large (0.1 to 1%) by frequency. The CDR3 end lies 3 residues beyond the end of the read and is filled in from the germline J gene. The gene calls are TRBV20-1 and TRBJ1-1, with D possibly being TRBD1 (5 bases). The CDR3 runs to 12 residues. V dropped 6 bases and J dropped 3 bases, with 11 bases sitting between them. CDR1 and CDR2 from the germline V gene are DFQATT and SNEGSKA (reference sequence). The CDR3 bases that were read are TGCAGTGCAACTGGGGCGCACACTGAA. This sequence encodes CSATGAHTE. The whole CDR3 sequence is CSATGAHTEAFF.

This CDR3 reads CSANPYPTGTRVSGEQYF. CDR3 DNA (partial): TGCAGTGCGAACCCTTACCCTACGGGGACAAGGGTATCAGGCGAG. The chain combines TRBV20-1 with TRBJ2-7; the D gene is possibly TRBD1 (6 bases). The observed sequence ends 3 residues before the CDR3 terminus, with the missing tail filled in from the germline J gene. In germline, CDR1 is DFQATT, CDR2 SNEGSKA (reference sequence). Trimming pared 6 bases from V and 6 bases from J, leaving 33 bases between. This CDR3 has 18 amino acids.

This clone is medium-sized (0.01 to 0.1%) by frequency. The read gets to within 3 residues of the CDR3 end, and the germline J gene fills in the rest. The chain links TRBV5-4 to TRBJ1-1, with D possibly being TRBD1 (5 bases). This CDR3 has 14 residues. The germline gives CDR1 SGHNT, CDR2 YYREEE (reference sequence). Trimming left V 1 base short and J 3 bases short, with 10 bases between. The CDR3 DNA, read in part, is TGTGCCAGCAGCTTGTACCAGGGTTACACTGAA. Amino acid sequence: CASSLYQGYTE. The full CDR3 is CASSLYQGYTEAFF.

This clone is labeled large based on frequency. The CDR3 bases that were read are TGCAGTGCGGCCAGAGCGGGGTCCCCTAGCACAGATACG. This gives the protein CSAARAGSPSTDT. The full-length CDR3 reads as CSAARAGSPSTDTQYF. V gene TRBV20-1 combines with J gene TRBJ2-3, with TRBD2 matching 7 bases. The observed sequence ends 3 residues before the CDR3 terminus, with the missing tail filled in from the germline J gene. This CDR3 is built from 16 residues. V lost 6 bases and J lost 0; bases outside the gene matches: 12. Germline values: CDR1 DFQATT, CDR2 SNEGSKA (reference sequence).

This clone counts as medium-sized by frequency. Sequencing ends 3 residues short of the CDR3 end; the germline J gene provides the rest. The V call is TRBV4-1, the J call TRBJ1-6, with D tentatively TRBD1 (5 bases). V shed 1 base and J shed 7 bases, with 11 bases lying between them. CDR1 and CDR2 from the germline V gene are MGHRA and YSYEKL. The CDR3 is 15 amino acids. The covered CDR3 bases are TGCGCCAGCAGCCAAGCGGAGGGGAGGAATTCACCC. Protein sequence: CASSQAEGRNSP. In full, the CDR3 is CASSQAEGRNSPLHF.

The CDR3 reads CASSFASRGQETQYF. The part of the CDR3 DNA that was read is TGTGCCAGCAGTTTCGCCTCAAGGGGGCAAGAGACC. This chain joins TRBV27 and TRBJ2-5; weak D call: TRBD1 (6 bases). Read sequence stops 3 residues before the CDR3 end, and the germline J gene provides the missing end. The CDR3 covers 15 residues. V was clipped by 3 bases and J by 2 bases, with 13 bases between them. Germline values: CDR1 MNHEY, CDR2 SMNVEV (reference sequence).

This clone ranks as medium-sized in terms of frequency. Read sequence stops 3 residues before the CDR3 end, and the germline J gene provides the missing end. V usage is TRBV5-5 and J usage is TRBJ1-4; D remains unclear. V was shortened by 0 bases and J by 8 bases, with 8 bases between the two germline ends. The CDR3 covers 13 residues. Per germline, CDR1 SGHKS and CDR2 YYEKEE (reference sequence). The CDR3 DNA, read in part, is TGTGCCAGCAGCTTGGTTCCAGTCGAAAAA. Its translation is CASSLVPVEK. The full CDR3 reads CASSLVPVEKLFF.

With regard to this clone: The read ends 3 residues shy of where the CDR3 ends; the end is completed using the germline J gene. V and J are TRBV10-3 and TRBJ1-2; D possibly corresponds to TRBD1 (6 bases). V was shortened by 0 bases and J by 0 bases, with 11 bases between the two germline ends. The CDR3 is made up of 16 amino acids. Germline CDR1 reads ENHRY; CDR2 reads SYGVKD. The CDR3 loop is CAISESKGGTNYGYTF. CDR3 bases read: TGTGCCATCAGTGAGTCGAAGGGGGGGACTAACTATGGC.

Frequency places this clone as medium-sized. The read ends 3 residues early relative to the CDR3; the germline J gene fills the gap. V and J are TRBV30 and TRBJ1-3, with D possibly matching TRBD1 (5 bases). This CDR3 comprises 14 residues. CDR1 GTSNPN and CDR2 SVGIG come from the germline V gene (reference sequence). V was cut by 1 base and J by 0 bases, with 7 bases left in between. CDR3 DNA, as far as it was read: TGTGCCTGGAGTGGAGGGGACTCTGGAAACACC. Translation gives CAWSGGDSGNT. From start to end, the CDR3 is CAWSGGDSGNTIYF.

About this clone itself: Read sequence stops 3 residues before the CDR3 end, and the germline J gene provides the missing end. This sequence joins TRBV7-2 and TRBJ2-5; no definite D call. CDR3 length: 13 amino acids. Trimming removed 5 bases at V and 7 bases at J, with 14 bases between. The V gene's germline CDR1 is SGHTA and CDR2 FQGNSA. The CDR3 bases that were read are TGTGCCAGCAGCGTACCAAGCACAGTGACC. This sequence encodes CASSVPSTVT. The whole CDR3 is CASSVPSTVTQYF.

About this clone itself: The read ends 3 residues early relative to the CDR3; the germline J gene fills the gap. This sequence joins TRBV20-1 and TRBJ2-7; D possibly matches TRBD1 or TRBD2 (6 bases each). The germline V and J ends were trimmed by 0 bases and 3 bases, with 15 bases remaining between them. Germline V lookup: CDR1 DFQATT, CDR2 SNEGSKA (reference sequence). CDR3 size: 15 residues. CDR3: CSARDRTGGGYEQYF. The CDR3 DNA, read in part, is TGCAGTGCTAGAGATAGGACCGGAGGGGGCTACGAG.

This clone is called medium-sized based on its frequency. Read sequence stops 3 residues before the CDR3 end, and the germline J gene provides the missing end. The chain uses TRBV12-5 and TRBJ1-5; 10 nucleotides align to TRBD1. Germline assignment: CDR1 LGHNT and CDR2 FRNRAP. Losses at the gene ends were 1 base for V and 5 bases for J; bases not matched to a gene: 5. The CDR3 consists of 16 residues. The covered CDR3 bases are TGTGCTAGTGGTTTGGGACTCGACAGGGGGCATCAGCCC. Encoded protein: CASGLGLDRGHQP. In full, the CDR3 reads CASGLGLDRGHQPQHF.

In regard to this clone: The sequenced fragment ends 3 residues before the CDR3 boundary, so the rest is inferred from the germline J gene. This chain joins TRBV20-1 and TRBJ2-5; TRBD2 aligns across 8 bases. The junction had 11 bases not matched to a gene; V was cut back by 6 bases and J by 5 bases. There are 14 residues in the CDR3. The germline gives CDR1 DFQATT, CDR2 SNEGSKA (reference sequence). CDR3 DNA, as far as it was read: TGCAGTGCGTCGCGCGGGGGGCGGGGGGAGACC. Protein product: CSASRGGRGET. The CDR3 in full is CSASRGGRGETQYF.

To note about this clone: Coverage ceases 3 residues before the CDR3 finishes, and the germline J gene fills in the end. The chain recombines TRBV10-2 with TRBJ2-7; 11 nucleotides line up with TRBD1. The ends lost 6 bases at V and 3 bases at J; junction bases unmatched: 13. Germline loops: CDR1 WSHSY, CDR2 SAAADI. The CDR3 covers 17 residues. The sequenced CDR3 bases are TGCGCCAGCAGAAATACCGGGACAGGGGGACCTAGCTACGAG. This sequence encodes CASRNTGTGGPSYE. The entire CDR3 reads CASRNTGTGGPSYEQYF.

In terms of frequency, this clone is medium-sized. The read halts 3 residues ahead of the CDR3 end, with the missing end drawn from the germline J gene. The V gene is TRBV18, the J gene TRBJ1-1, with a weak D call TRBD1 (6 bases). The CDR3 is 15 amino acids. Germline V gene data show CDR1 as KGHSH and CDR2 as LQKENI. This CDR3 reads CASSPRGWAGEEAFF. The sequenced part of the CDR3 DNA is TGTGCCAGCTCTCCCAGGGGTTGGGCGGGGGAAGAA.

This clone is deemed medium-sized (0.01 to 0.1%) by its frequency. The sequenced fragment ends 3 residues before the CDR3 boundary, so the rest is inferred from the germline J gene. V gene TRBV18 combines with J gene TRBJ2-5; weak D call: TRBD1 (6 bases). V lost 3 bases, J lost 3 bases, and 20 bases lay in between. Per germline, CDR1 KGHSH and CDR2 LQKENI. The CDR3 sequence is 17 residues long. CDR3 in amino acids: CASSPGDTSGTEETQYF. The CDR3 DNA, read in part, is TGTGCCAGCTCACCCGGGGACACCTCGGGAACGGAAGAGACC.